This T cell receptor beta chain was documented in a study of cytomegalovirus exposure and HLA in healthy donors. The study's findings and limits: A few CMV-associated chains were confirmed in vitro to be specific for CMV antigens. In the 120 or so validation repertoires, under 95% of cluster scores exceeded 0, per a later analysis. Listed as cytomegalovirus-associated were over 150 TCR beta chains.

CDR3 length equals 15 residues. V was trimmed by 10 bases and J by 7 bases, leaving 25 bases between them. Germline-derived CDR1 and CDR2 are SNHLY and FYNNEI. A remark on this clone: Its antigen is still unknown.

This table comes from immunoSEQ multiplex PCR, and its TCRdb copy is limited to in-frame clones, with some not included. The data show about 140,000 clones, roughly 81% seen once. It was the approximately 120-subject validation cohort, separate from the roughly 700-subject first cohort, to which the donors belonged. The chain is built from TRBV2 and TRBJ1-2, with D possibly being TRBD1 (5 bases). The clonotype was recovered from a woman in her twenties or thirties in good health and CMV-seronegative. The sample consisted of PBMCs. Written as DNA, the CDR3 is TGTGCCATCATGGCAGGGTCGCATGCCGTCGCTGGCTACACCTTC. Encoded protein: CAIMAGSHAVAGYTF.